The present TCR beta chain was sequenced within a study of PD-1 blockade in classical Hodgkin lymphoma. A remark on this clone: Its antigen is not known.

Profiled with immunoSEQ multiplex PCR; TCRdb holds only in-frame clones, not every one. Here the sample spans roughly 70,000 clones, roughly two thirds being singletons. Relapse after autologous stem cell transplantation occurred in every patient, and brentuximab vedotin exposure varied. Whole-study findings and limits: After ASCT, patients who started nivolumab under 1 year later were excluded. By C4D1, diversity of CD4+ TCRs had risen significantly, whereas that of CD8+ TCRs had not. A reduction in baseline TCR diversity was reportedly seen in newly diagnosed patients relative to healthy donors. Diversity similar to that of newly diagnosed patients was seen at baseline in complete responders.

The sequencing here drew on peripheral blood mononuclear cells (PBMCs), taken before the second cycle of nivolumab. The origin of this receptor is a human donor with classical Hodgkin lymphoma.

This CDR3 reads CASSLLGRPYGYTF. CDR3 bases: TGTGCCAGCAGCCTGCTGGGCAGACCCTATGGCTACACCTTC. V usage is TRBV7-3 and J usage is TRBJ1-2; D not resolved. The CDR3 covers 14 residues. The V gene lost 5 bases and the J gene lost 4 bases, with 14 bases spanning the gap. CDR1 and CDR2 (germline): SGHTA, FQGTGA.